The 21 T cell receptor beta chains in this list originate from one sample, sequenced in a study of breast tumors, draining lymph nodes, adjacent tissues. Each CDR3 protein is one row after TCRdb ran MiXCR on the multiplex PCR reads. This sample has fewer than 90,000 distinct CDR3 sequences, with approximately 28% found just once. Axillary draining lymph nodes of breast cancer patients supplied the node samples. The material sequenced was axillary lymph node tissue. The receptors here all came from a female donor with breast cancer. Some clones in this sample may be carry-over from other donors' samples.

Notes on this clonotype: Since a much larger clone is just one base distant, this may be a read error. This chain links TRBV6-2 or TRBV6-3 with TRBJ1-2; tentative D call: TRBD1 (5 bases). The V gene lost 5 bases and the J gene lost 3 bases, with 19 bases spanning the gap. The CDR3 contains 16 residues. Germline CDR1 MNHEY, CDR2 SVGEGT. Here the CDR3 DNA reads TGTGCCAGCAGTCCTACCTGGGCCCTGGGGCACTATGGCTACACCTTC. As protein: CASSPTWALGHYGYTF.

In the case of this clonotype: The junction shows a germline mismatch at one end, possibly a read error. The CDR3 DNA is TGTGCCGGCAGTCCGGGGGGGCAGGGGTCCTACGAGCAGTACTTC. Protein sequence: CAGSPGGQGSYEQYF. V gene TRBV7-8 combines with J gene TRBJ2-7; 8 bases match TRBD2. From germline, CDR1 is SGHVS and CDR2 FQNEAQ. CDR3 length: 15 amino acids.

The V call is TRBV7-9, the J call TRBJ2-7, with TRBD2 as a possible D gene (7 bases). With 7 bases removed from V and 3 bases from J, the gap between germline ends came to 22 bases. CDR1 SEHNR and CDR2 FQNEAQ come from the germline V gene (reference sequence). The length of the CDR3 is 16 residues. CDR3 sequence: CASNNRDSGRIYEQYF. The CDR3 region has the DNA TGTGCCAGCAACAACAGGGACTCCGGGAGGATCTACGAGCAGTACTTC.

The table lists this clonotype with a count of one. The CDR3 spells CASGPDRIYGYTF. The CDR3 DNA reads TGTGCCAGCGGTCCGGACAGGATCTATGGCTACACCTTC. The chain carries TRBV5-6 and TRBJ1-2, with 7 bases identical to TRBD1. V dropped 7 bases and J dropped 4; count of bases not matched to a gene: 7. CDR3 length: 13 residues. CDR1 and CDR2 (germline): SGHDT, YYEEEE.

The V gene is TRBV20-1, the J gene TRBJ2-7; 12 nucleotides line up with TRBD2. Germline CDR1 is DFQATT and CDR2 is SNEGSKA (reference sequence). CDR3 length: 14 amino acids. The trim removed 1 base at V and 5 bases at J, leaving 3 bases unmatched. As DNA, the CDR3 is TGCAGTGCTAGAGGACTAGCGGGAGAGAACGAGCAGTACTTC. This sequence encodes CSARGLAGENEQYF.

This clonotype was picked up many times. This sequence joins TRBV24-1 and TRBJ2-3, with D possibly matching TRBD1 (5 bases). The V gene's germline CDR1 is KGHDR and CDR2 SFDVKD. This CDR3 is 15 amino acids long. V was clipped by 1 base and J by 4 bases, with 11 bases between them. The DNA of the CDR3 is TGTGCCACCAGTGATTTAGGGCAGGGCGCAGATACGCAGTATTTT. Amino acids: CATSDLGQGADTQYF.

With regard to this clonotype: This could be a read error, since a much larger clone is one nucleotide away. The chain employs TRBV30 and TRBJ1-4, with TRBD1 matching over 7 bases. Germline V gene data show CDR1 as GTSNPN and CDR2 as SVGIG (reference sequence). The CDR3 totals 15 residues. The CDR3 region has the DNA TGTGCCTACAGACAGGGCTCCCGTCTTAATGGAAAACTGTTTTTT. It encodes CAYRQGSRLNGKLFF.

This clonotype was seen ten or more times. In DNA form, the CDR3 reads TGTGCCAGCAGCGTCCTGAACTCCTTCTATGGCTACACCTTC. Translation gives CASSVLNSFYGYTF. The chain carries TRBV9 and TRBJ1-2; no clear D. Trimming took 2 bases from V and 4 from J, leaving 12 bases between them. From germline, CDR1 is SGDLS and CDR2 YYNGEE. The CDR3 has 14 amino acids.

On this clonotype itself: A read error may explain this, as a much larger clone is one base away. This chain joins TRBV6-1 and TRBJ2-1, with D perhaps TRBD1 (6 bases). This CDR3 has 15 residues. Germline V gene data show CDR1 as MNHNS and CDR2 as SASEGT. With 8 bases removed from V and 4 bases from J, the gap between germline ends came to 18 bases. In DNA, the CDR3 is TGTGCCAGCCGGCATCCTAGGGGGTTTTACAATGAGCAGTTCTTC. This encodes CASRHPRGFYNEQFF.

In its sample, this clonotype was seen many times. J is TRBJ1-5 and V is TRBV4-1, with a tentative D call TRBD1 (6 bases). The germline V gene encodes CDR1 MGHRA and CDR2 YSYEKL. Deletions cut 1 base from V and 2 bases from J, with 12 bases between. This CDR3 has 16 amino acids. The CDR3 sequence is CASSQGDRLGNQPQHF. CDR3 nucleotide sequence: TGCGCCAGCAGCCAAGGTGACAGGTTGGGCAATCAGCCCCAGCATTTT.

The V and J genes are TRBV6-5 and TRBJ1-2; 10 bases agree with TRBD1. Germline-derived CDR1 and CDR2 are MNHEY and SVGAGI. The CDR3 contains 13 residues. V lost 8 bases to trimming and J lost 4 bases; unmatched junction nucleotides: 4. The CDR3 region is CASGDRGLYGYTF. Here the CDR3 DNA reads TGTGCCAGCGGGGACAGGGGTCTCTATGGCTACACCTTC.

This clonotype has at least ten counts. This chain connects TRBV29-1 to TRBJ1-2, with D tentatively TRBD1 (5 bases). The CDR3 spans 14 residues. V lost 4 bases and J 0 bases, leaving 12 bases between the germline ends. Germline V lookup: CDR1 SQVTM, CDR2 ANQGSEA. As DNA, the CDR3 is TGCAGCGTTGGGGGGGACGGGGCTAACTATGGCTACACCTTC. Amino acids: CSVGGDGANYGYTF. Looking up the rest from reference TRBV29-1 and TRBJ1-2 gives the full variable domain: SAVISQKPSRDICQRGTSLTIQCQVDSQVTMMFWYRQQPGQSLTLIATANQGSEATYESGFVIDKFPISRPNLTFSTLTVSNMSPEDSSIYLCSVGGDGANYGYTFGSGTRLTVV.

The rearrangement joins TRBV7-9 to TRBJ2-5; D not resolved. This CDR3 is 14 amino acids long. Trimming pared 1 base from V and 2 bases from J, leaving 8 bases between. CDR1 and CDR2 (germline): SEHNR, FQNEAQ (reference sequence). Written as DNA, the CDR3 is TGTGCCAGCAGCTTAGTATCAGGTCAAGAGACCCAGTACTTC. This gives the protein CASSLVSGQETQYF.

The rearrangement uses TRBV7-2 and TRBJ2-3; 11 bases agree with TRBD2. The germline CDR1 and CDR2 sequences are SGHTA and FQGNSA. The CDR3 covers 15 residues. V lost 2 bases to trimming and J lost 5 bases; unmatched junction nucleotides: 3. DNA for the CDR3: TGTGCCAGCAGCTTAACTCTAGCGGGAGGAGATACGCAGTATTTT. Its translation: CASSLTLAGGDTQYF. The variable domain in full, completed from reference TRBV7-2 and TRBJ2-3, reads GAGVSQSPSNKVTEKGKDVELRCDPISGHTALYWYRQSLGQGLEFLIYFQGNSAPDKSGLPSDRFSAERTGGSVSTLTIQRTQQEDSAVYLCASSLTLAGGDTQYFGPGTRLTVL.

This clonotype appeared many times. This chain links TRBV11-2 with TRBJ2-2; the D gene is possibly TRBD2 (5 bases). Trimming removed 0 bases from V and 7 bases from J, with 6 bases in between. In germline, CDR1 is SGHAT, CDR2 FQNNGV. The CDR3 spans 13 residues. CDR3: CASSLEGVGELFF. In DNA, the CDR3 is TGTGCCAGCAGCTTAGAGGGAGTCGGGGAGCTGTTTTTT.

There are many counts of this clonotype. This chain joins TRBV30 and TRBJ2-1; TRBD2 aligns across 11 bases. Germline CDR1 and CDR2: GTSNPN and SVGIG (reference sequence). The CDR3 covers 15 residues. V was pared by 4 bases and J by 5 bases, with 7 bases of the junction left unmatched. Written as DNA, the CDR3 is TGTGCCTGGAACCCACTAGCGGGAGACAACAATGAGCAGTTCTTC. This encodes CAWNPLAGDNNEQFF.

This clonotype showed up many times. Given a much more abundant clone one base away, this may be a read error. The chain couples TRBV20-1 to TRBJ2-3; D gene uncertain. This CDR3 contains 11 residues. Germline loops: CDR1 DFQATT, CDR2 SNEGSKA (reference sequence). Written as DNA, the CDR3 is TGCAGTGCTACCGTTAGAGATACGCGGTATTTT. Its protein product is CSATVRDTRYF.

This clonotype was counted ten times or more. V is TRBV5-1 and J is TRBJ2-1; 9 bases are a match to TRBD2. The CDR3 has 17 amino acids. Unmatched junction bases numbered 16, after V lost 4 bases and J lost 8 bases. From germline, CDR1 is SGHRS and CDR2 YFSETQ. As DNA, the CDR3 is TGCGCCAGCAGCAGGAGCAACACGGGTGCGGGAGGGTATGAGCAGTTCTTC. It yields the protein CASSRSNTGAGGYEQFF.

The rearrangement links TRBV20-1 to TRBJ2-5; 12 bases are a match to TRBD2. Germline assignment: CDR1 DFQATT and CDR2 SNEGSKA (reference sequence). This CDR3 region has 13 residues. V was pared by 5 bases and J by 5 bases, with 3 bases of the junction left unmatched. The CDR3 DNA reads TGCAGTGCTCTAGCGGGAGGGCGGGAGACCCAGTACTTC. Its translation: CSALAGGRETQYF.

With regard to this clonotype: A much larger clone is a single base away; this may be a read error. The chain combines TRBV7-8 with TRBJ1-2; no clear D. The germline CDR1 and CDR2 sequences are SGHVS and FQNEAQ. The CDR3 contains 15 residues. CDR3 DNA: TGTGCCAGCAGCCTCGGCACAGCACCCAAGACGGGCTACCCCTTC. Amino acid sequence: CASSLGTAPKTGYPF.

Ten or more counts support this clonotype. The CDR3 loop is CAISAERATNEKLFF. As DNA, the CDR3 is TGTGCCATCAGTGCCGAAAGAGCAACTAATGAAAAACTGTTTTTT. The V and J genes are TRBV10-3 and TRBJ1-4; D call uncertain. V was trimmed by 4 bases and J by 0 bases, leaving 9 bases between them. The CDR3 has 15 residues. Germline V gene data show CDR1 as ENHRY and CDR2 as SYGVKD.